This TCR beta chain emerged from a study of regulatory T cells in long-lasting Graves disease. On this clonotype: Its antigen is not identified.

In germline, CDR1 is MNHEY, CDR2 SMNVEV (reference sequence). The CDR3 totals 16 residues. Trimming took off 1 base at V and 0 bases at J, with 9 bases between the two ends. Study-level results: New patients shared 800 to 1,000 public clonotypes, and persistent patients shared more, with 2,741. Persistent disease preferred TRBV28, TRBJ1-2 and TRBJ2-5.

For TCR beta, libraries came from iRepertoire HTBI primers and Arm-PCR of CDR3 regions. TCRdb ran MiXCR on the multiplex PCR reads and lists one entry per CDR3 protein. The table has about 400,000 distinct CDR3 sequences, about 15% seen once. Time point described: newly diagnosed GD, antithyroid drugs for less than 3 months. Scientists built the TCR library using RNA that was extracted from PBMCs. Another study also made use of these data, one on T cells in Graves' hyperthyroidism and ophthalmopathy.

This TCR was sampled from a woman in her thirties or forties with Graves disease. Here the sequenced sample was peripheral blood mononuclear cells (PBMCs), taken at new diagnosis, from a patient treated with antithyroid drugs. The J gene is TRBJ2-2, the V gene TRBV27; no clear D gene. DNA of the CDR3: TGTGCCAGCAGTTTATTTGAGACACCGAACACCGGGGAGCTGTTTTTT. Translated, it gives CASSLFETPNTGELFF.